This TCR beta chain stems from a study of blood T cells in healthy people across ages. For the second PCR, which ran for 7 to 11 cycles, a sample-barcoded 5' primer and a J-beta primer mix were used. A 12-random-nucleotide template-switch adaptor tagged each cDNA molecule. TCRdb re-called the 5' RACE reads with MiXCR, one entry per CDR3 protein. The profile covers around 1.5 million distinct CDR3 sequences, with roughly 40% appearing a single time and roughly 7.9% taken by the ten largest. CDR3 length equals 15 residues. J was trimmed by 5 bases and V by 6 bases; bases with no gene match: 12. The individuals who served as donors were healthy Caucasians living in Russia, aged roughly 6 to 95. Study outcomes and limitations: PBMCs were not sorted, which prevented a conclusive comparison of naive versus antigen-experienced cells.

As for this clonotype: What it binds is not known.

The genes are TRBV12-3 or TRBV12-4 and TRBJ2-7, with 8 nucleotides matching TRBD2. The sample taken for sequencing was blood. The origin of this receptor is a woman aged 18-29 years in good health. For the CDR3, the DNA is TGTGCCAGCAGACACACTCGGCTAGCGGGCGACGAGCAGTACTTC. It specifies CASRHTRLAGDEQYF.